The rows below give T cell receptor beta chains drawn from one sample of a study of Graves' ophthalmopathy and Graves' hyperthyroidism. TCRdb re-called the multiplex PCR reads with MiXCR, one entry per CDR3 protein. Seen here are hundreds of thousands of distinct CDR3 sequences, 22% observed once, and the top ten hold approximately 7%. Sequencing was done on a sample of peripheral blood. Receptors originate from a woman between 18 and 29 years old with stable Graves' hyperthyroidism. Some clones in this sample may be carry-over from other donors' samples. Each CDR3 is given with its conserved first and last residue. Each record gives: D gene, clone size, J gene, V gene, CDR3 length, CDR3 protein, CDR3 DNA. D genes are given only for firm matches. Not all rows give a size; the values are once, few, many and, for expanded clones, a class.

D: NA; size: many; J: TRBJ1-4; V: TRBV15; length: 13; CDR3: CATSRAGAEKLFF; DNA: TGTGCCACCAGCAGAGCGGGGGCAGAAAAACTGTTTTTT
D: NA; size: many; J: TRBJ1-5; V: TRBV6-5; length: 16; CDR3: CASSYSVGHGNQPQHF; DNA: TGTGCCAGCAGTTACTCGGTGGGACACGGAAATCAGCCCCAGCATTTT
D: NA; size: many; J: TRBJ1-1; V: TRBV2; length: 14; CDR3: CASRGSGLSGRAFF; DNA: TGTGCCAGCAGAGGGTCAGGGCTTTCTGGAAGAGCTTTCTTT
D: NA; size: few; J: TRBJ1-5; V: TRBV20-1; length: 15; CDR3: CSALSRGSGNQPQHF; DNA: TGCAGTGCTTTGTCCCGGGGCAGCGGGAATCAGCCCCAGCATTTT
D: NA; size: many; J: TRBJ2-7; V: TRBV5-1; length: 14; CDR3: CASTPGRTTYEQYF; DNA: TGCGCCAGCACCCCCGGGCGGACGACCTACGAGCAGTACTTC
D: NA; size: many; J: TRBJ1-2; V: TRBV20-1; length: 12; CDR3: CSARRDSGGYTF; DNA: TGCAGTGCTAGGAGGGACTCGGGAGGCTACACCTTC
D: NA; size: NA; J: TRBJ1-2; V: TRBV20-1; length: 14; CDR3: CSAREKRGVYGYTF; DNA: TGCAGTGCTAGAGAGAAAAGAGGGGTCTATGGCTACACCTTC
D: NA; size: once; J: TRBJ2-7; V: TRBV6-5; length: 14; CDR3: CASSYPGVSYEQYF; DNA: TGTGCCAGCAGTTACCCAGGGGTCTCCTACGAGCAGTACTTC
D: TRBD1; size: many; J: TRBJ1-2; V: TRBV9; length: 18; CDR3: CASSVATDRDRANYGYTF; DNA: TGTGCCAGCAGCGTAGCAACCGACCGGGACAGGGCTAACTATGGCTACACCTTC
D: TRBD1; size: NA; J: TRBJ1-1; V: TRBV6-2/TRBV6-3; length: 16; CDR3: CASSQDRGYMNTEAFF; DNA: TGTGCCAGCAGTCAGGACAGGGGATACATGAACACTGAAGCTTTCTTT
D: NA; size: many; J: TRBJ1-2; V: TRBV10-3; length: 14; CDR3: CAISAVTGDYGYTF; DNA: TGTGCCATCAGTGCCGTTACAGGCGACTATGGCTACACCTTC
D: NA; size: once; J: TRBJ1-2; V: TRBV29-1; length: 12; CDR3: CSVEESSYGYTF; DNA: TGCAGCGTTGAAGAATCTAGCTATGGCTACACCTTC
D: NA; size: many; J: TRBJ1-1; V: TRBV28; length: 13; CDR3: CASSLNQGQRAFF; DNA: TGTGCCAGCAGTTTGAATCAGGGCCAGAGGGCTTTCTTT
D: TRBD1; size: NA; J: TRBJ1-5; V: TRBV30; length: 13; CDR3: CAYSDRDNQPQHF; DNA: TGTGCCTACTCGGACAGGGATAATCAGCCCCAGCATTTT
D: NA; size: NA; J: TRBJ2-3; V: TRBV6-2/TRBV6-3; length: 11; CDR3: CASSYRDTQYF; DNA: TGTGCCAGCAGTTACCGAGATACGCAGTATTTT
D: NA; size: few; J: TRBJ1-1; V: TRBV11-1; length: 11; CDR3: CASSLKSEAFF; DNA: TGTGCCAGCAGCTTAAAGTCTGAAGCTTTCTTT
D: NA; size: many; J: TRBJ1-6; V: TRBV6-1; length: 15; CDR3: CASSEGGAGNSPLHF; DNA: TGTGCCAGCAGTGAAGGGGGGGCGGGTAATTCACCCCTCCACTTT
D: TRBD2; size: NA; J: TRBJ2-5; V: TRBV15; length: 15; CDR3: CATSRPLAGVETQYF; DNA: TGTGCCACCAGCAGACCCTTAGCGGGGGTGGAAACCCAGTACTTC
D: TRBD2; size: many; J: TRBJ2-7; V: TRBV28; length: 14; CDR3: CASSLAAGGYEQYF; DNA: TGTGCCAGCAGTTTGGCAGCGGGGGGGTACGAGCAGTACTTC
D: TRBD1; size: many; J: TRBJ2-7; V: TRBV20-1; length: 12; CDR3: CSAQDRVGEQYF; DNA: TGCAGTGCCCAGGACAGGGTAGGCGAGCAGTACTTC
D: NA; size: many; J: TRBJ2-5; V: TRBV15; length: 15; CDR3: CATSRVSQGLETQYF; DNA: TGTGCCACCAGCAGAGTATCCCAGGGGTTAGAGACCCAGTACTTC
D: TRBD2; size: once; J: TRBJ2-7; V: TRBV7-2; length: 15; CDR3: CASSFTGTSVHEQYF; DNA: TGTGCCAGCAGCTTCACCGGGACTAGCGTCCACGAGCAGTACTTC
D: TRBD2; size: NA; J: TRBJ2-7; V: TRBV28; length: 18; CDR3: CASSFPRTGGPEPYEQYF; DNA: TGTGCCAGCAGTTTCCCCAGGACGGGAGGGCCTGAACCCTACGAGCAGTACTTC
D: TRBD2; size: many; J: TRBJ2-7; V: TRBV12-3/TRBV12-4; length: 15; CDR3: CASTSSGGGWDEQYF; DNA: TGTGCCAGCACTAGTAGCGGGGGAGGCTGGGACGAGCAGTACTTC
D: NA; size: NA; J: TRBJ2-7; V: TRBV5-1; length: 14; CDR3: CASSPSDRSYEQYF; DNA: TGCGCCAGCAGCCCCTCCGACAGATCCTACGAGCAGTACTTC
D: NA; size: many; J: TRBJ2-7; V: TRBV11-2; length: 15; CDR3: CASSLDSGSSYEQYF; DNA: TGTGCCAGCAGCTTAGATAGCGGTAGCTCCTACGAGCAGTACTTC
D: NA; size: many; J: TRBJ1-5; V: TRBV5-1; length: 15; CDR3: CASSLWGVSNQPQHF; DNA: TGCGCCAGCAGCTTGTGGGGAGTAAGCAATCAGCCCCAGCATTTT
D: NA; size: NA; J: TRBJ1-1; V: TRBV11-2; length: 14; CDR3: CASSQADSPFEAFF; DNA: TGCGCCAGCAGCCAAGCGGACAGCCCTTTTGAAGCTTTCTTT
D: NA; size: NA; J: TRBJ2-2; V: TRBV7-3; length: 13; CDR3: CASSLTLGGELFF; DNA: TGTGCCAGCAGCTTAACCCTCGGCGGGGAGCTGTTTTTT
D: TRBD1; size: many; J: TRBJ1-3; V: TRBV6-1; length: 14; CDR3: CASSEGQGGNTIYF; DNA: TGTGCCAGCAGTGAGGGACAGGGAGGAAACACCATATATTTT
D: NA; size: many; J: TRBJ1-5; V: TRBV6-1; length: 14; CDR3: CASSDLGKDQPQHF; DNA: TGTGCCAGCAGTGACCTGGGAAAGGATCAGCCCCAGCATTTT
D: TRBD2; size: NA; J: TRBJ2-7; V: TRBV30; length: 17; CDR3: CAWSGTSGYPVGYEQYF; DNA: TGTGCCTGGAGTGGGACTAGCGGCTATCCTGTGGGTTACGAGCAGTACTTC
D: NA; size: many; J: TRBJ1-1; V: TRBV20-1; length: 14; CDR3: CSARGQQRNTEAFF; DNA: TGCAGTGCCCGCGGACAGCAGCGGAACACTGAAGCTTTCTTT
D: NA; size: many; J: TRBJ1-5; V: TRBV4-1; length: 15; CDR3: CASSQSRAFDQPQHF; DNA: TGCGCCAGCAGCCAAAGCAGGGCATTCGATCAGCCCCAGCATTTT
D: TRBD2; size: NA; J: TRBJ2-7; V: TRBV20-1; length: 14; CDR3: CSAEGGLAGDEQYF; DNA: TGCAGTGCTGAGGGAGGCCTAGCGGGGGACGAGCAGTACTTC
D: TRBD1; size: NA; J: TRBJ1-5; V: TRBV20-1; length: 16; CDR3: CSASWTGEEGNQPQHF; DNA: TGCAGTGCTAGTTGGACAGGGGAAGAGGGAAATCAGCCCCAGCATTTT
D: NA; size: NA; J: TRBJ1-5; V: TRBV20-1; length: 13; CDR3: CSARVVRNQPQHF; DNA: TGCAGTGCCCGGGTTGTAAGGAATCAGCCCCAGCATTTT
D: NA; size: many; J: TRBJ1-5; V: TRBV6-4; length: 17; CDR3: CASSPPWTLRGNQPQHF; DNA: TGTGCCAGCAGTCCCCCATGGACTCTACGGGGCAATCAGCCCCAGCATTTT
D: TRBD2; size: many; J: TRBJ2-2; V: TRBV14; length: 17; CDR3: CASSQVPPGLGSGELFF; DNA: TGTGCCAGCAGCCAAGTACCTCCCGGACTAGGCAGTGGGGAGCTGTTTTTT
D: NA; size: NA; J: TRBJ2-5; V: TRBV6-2/TRBV6-3; length: 13; CDR3: CASSQAIQETQYF; DNA: TGTGCCAGCAGCCAGGCCATCCAAGAGACCCAGTACTTC
D: NA; size: many; J: TRBJ2-7; V: TRBV6-2/TRBV6-3; length: 11; CDR3: CASSYQRLQYF; DNA: TGTGCCAGCAGTTACCAGCGATTGCAGTACTTC
D: TRBD1; size: NA; J: TRBJ2-7; V: TRBV28; length: 16; CDR3: CASSSTLRDRASEQYF; DNA: TGTGCCAGCAGTTCTACACTCCGGGACAGGGCCAGCGAGCAGTACTTC
D: TRBD1; size: many; J: TRBJ1-1; V: TRBV28; length: 16; CDR3: CASSPLEGALNTEAFF; DNA: TGTGCCAGCAGTCCCCTGGAGGGGGCATTGAACACTGAAGCTTTCTTT
D: NA; size: NA; J: TRBJ1-2; V: TRBV3-1; length: 13; CDR3: CASSQGSKGGYTF; DNA: TGTGCCAGCAGCCAAGGATCCAAGGGTGGCTACACCTTC
D: NA; size: many; J: TRBJ1-1; V: TRBV12-3/TRBV12-4; length: 13; CDR3: CASNLQTTDEAFF; DNA: TGTGCCAGCAACTTACAGACTACCGATGAAGCTTTCTTT
D: NA; size: many; J: TRBJ2-7; V: TRBV7-2; length: 14; CDR3: CASSLIQGRSEQYF; DNA: TGTGCCAGCAGCTTAATTCAGGGTAGGAGCGAGCAGTACTTC
D: TRBD1; size: many; J: TRBJ2-7; V: TRBV12-5; length: 15; CDR3: CASGLVGTGDYEQYF; DNA: TGTGCTAGTGGTTTGGTTGGGACAGGGGATTACGAGCAGTACTTC
D: TRBD2; size: NA; J: TRBJ2-3; V: TRBV11-2; length: 15; CDR3: CASSSTSGRADTQYF; DNA: TGTGCCAGCAGCTCTACTAGCGGGAGGGCCGATACGCAGTATTTT
D: TRBD1; size: few; J: TRBJ2-7; V: TRBV5-6; length: 13; CDR3: CASSFKDRYEQYF; DNA: TGTGCCAGCAGCTTTAAGGACAGGTACGAGCAGTACTTC